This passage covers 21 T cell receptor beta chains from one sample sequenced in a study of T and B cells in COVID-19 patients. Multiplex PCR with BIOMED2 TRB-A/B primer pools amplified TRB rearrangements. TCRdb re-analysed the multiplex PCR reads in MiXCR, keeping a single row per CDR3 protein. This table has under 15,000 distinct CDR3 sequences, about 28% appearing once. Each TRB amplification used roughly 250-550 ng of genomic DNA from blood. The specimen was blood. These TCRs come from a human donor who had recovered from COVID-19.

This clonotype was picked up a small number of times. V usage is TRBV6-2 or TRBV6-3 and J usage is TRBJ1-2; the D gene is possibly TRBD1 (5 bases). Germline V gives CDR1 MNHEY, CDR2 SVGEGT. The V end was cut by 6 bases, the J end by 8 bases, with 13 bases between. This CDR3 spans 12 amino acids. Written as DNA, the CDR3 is TGTGCCAGCAGGCGGGACTGGACAGGCTACACCTTC. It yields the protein CASRRDWTGYTF.

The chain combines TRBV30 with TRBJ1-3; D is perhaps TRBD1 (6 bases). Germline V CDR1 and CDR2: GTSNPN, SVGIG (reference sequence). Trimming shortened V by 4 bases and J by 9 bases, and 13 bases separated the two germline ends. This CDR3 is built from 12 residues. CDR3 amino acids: CAWIEGGSTIYF. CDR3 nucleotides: TGTGCCTGGATAGAAGGGGGTAGCACCATATATTTT.

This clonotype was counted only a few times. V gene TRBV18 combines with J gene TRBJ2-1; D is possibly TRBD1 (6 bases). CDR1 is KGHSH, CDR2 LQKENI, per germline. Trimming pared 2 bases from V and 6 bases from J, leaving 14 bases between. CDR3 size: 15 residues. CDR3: CASSPRAGVVNEQFF. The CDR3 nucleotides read TGTGCCAGCTCACCAAGGGCAGGGGTGGTCAATGAGCAGTTCTTC.

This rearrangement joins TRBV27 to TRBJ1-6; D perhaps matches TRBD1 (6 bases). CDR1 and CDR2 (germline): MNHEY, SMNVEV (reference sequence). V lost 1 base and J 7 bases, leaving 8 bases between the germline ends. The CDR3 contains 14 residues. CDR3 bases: TGTGCCAGCAGTTTATACAGGGAGAATTCACCCCTCCACTTT. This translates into CASSLYRENSPLHF.

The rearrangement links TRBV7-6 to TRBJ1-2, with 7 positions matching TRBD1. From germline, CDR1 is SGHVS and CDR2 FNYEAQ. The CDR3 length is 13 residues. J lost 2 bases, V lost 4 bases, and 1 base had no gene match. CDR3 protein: CASSSGQNYGYTF. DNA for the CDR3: TGTGCCAGCAGCTCGGGACAGAACTATGGCTACACCTTC.

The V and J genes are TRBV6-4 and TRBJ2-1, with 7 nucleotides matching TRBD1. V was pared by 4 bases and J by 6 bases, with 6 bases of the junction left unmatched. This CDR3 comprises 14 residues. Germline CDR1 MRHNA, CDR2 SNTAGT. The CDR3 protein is CASSVVAGGNEQFF. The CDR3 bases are TGTGCCAGCAGTGTTGTCGCAGGGGGCAATGAGCAGTTCTTC.

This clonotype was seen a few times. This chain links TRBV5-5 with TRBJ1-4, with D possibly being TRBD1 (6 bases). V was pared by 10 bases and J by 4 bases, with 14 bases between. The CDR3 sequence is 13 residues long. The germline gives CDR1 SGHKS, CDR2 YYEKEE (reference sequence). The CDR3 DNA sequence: TGTGCCGTCAGGGCCAGGGGTAATGAAAAACTGTTTTTT. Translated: CAVRARGNEKLFF.

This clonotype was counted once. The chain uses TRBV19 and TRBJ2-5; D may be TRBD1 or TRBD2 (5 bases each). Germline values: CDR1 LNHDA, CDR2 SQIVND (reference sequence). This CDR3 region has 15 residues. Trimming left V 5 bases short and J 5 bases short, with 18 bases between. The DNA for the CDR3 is TGTGCCAGTAGTGATTACAGGAAAGAGCGGGAGACCCAGTACTTC. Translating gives CASSDYRKERETQYF.

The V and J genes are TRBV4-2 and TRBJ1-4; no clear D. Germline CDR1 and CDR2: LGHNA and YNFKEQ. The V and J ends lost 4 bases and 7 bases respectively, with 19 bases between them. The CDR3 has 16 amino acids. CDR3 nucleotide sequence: TGTGCCAGCAGCCCCCACAAGGATAGGTCGGGTGAAAAACTGTTTTTT. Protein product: CASSPHKDRSGEKLFF.

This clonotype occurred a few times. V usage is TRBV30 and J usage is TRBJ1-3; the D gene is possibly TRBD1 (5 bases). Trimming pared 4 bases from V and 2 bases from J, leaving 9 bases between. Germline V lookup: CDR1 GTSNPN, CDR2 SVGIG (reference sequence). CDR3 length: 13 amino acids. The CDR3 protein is CAWTGAAGNTIYF. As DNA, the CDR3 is TGTGCCTGGACTGGGGCAGCTGGAAACACCATATATTTT.

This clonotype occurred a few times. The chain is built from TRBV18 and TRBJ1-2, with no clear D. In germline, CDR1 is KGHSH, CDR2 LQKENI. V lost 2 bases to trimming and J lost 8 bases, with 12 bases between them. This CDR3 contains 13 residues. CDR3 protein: CASSPEHLGGYTF. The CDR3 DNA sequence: TGTGCCAGCTCACCAGAGCACCTGGGAGGCTACACCTTC.

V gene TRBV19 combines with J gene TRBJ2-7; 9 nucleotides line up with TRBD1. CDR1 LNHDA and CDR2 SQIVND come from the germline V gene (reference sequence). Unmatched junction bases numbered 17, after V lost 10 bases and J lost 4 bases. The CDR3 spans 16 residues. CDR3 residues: CATTASGTGSWYEQYF. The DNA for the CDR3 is TGTGCCACCACCGCCTCCGGGACAGGGAGTTGGTACGAGCAGTACTTC.

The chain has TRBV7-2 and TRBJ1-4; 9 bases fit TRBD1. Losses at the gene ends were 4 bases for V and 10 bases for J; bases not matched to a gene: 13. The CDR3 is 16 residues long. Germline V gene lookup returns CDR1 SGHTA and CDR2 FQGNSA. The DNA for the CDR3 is TGTGCCAGCAGCTCCGACTCCCCGACAGGGGGGGCAAAACTGTTTTTT. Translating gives CASSSDSPTGGAKLFF.

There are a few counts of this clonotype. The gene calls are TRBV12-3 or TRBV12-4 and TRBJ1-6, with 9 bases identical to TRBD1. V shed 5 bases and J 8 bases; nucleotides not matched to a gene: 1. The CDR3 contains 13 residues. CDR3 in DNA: TGTGCCAGCAGTCGGGACAGGGATTCACCCCTCCACTTT. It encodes CASSRDRDSPLHF.

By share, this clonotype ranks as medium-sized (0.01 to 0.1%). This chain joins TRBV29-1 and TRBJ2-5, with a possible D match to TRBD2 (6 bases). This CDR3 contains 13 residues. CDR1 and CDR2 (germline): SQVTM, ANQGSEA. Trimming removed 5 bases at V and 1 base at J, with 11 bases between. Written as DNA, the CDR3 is TGCAGCGTTAGGAGGGGCAGCCAAGAGACCCAGTACTTC. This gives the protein CSVRRGSQETQYF. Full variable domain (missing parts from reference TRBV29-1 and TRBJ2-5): SAVISQKPSRDICQRGTSLTIQCQVDSQVTMMFWYRQQPGQSLTLIATANQGSEATYESGFVIDKFPISRPNLTFSTLTVSNMSPEDSSIYLCSVRRGSQETQYFGPGTRLLVL.

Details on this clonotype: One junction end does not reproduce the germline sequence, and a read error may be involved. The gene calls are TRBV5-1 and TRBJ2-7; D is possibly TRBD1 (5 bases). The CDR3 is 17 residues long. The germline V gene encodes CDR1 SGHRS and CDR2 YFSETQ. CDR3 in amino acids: CASSFVSSGKSSHEQYF. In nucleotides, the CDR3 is TGCGCCAGCAGCTTTGTCAGTTCAGGGAAGTCCTCCCACGAGCAGTACTTC. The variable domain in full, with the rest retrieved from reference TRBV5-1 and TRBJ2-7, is KAGVTQTPRYLIKTRGQQVTLSCSPISGHRSVSWYQQTPGQGLQFLFEYFSETQRNKGNFPGRFSGRQFSNSRSEMNVSTLELGDSALYLCASSFVSSGKSSHEQYFGPGTRLTVT.

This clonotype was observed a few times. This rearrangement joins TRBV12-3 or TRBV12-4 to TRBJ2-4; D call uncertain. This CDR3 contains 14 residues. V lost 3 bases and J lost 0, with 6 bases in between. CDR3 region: CASSFAVAKNIQYF. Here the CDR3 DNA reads TGTGCCAGCAGTTTCGCTGTAGCCAAAAACATTCAGTACTTC.

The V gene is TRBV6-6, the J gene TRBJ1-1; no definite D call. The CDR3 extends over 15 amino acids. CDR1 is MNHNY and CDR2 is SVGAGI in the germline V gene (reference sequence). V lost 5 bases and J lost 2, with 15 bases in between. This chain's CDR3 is CASSDLREINTEAFF. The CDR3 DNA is TGTGCCAGCAGTGACCTCCGGGAAATCAACACTGAAGCTTTCTTT.

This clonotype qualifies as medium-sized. CDR3 in DNA: TGTGCCAGCAGTGAACAACGGGACAGGCGCCATGAGCAGTTCTTC. Its protein product is CASSEQRDRRHEQFF. The J gene is TRBJ2-1, the V gene TRBV6-1; TRBD1 aligns across 8 bases. The CDR3 has 15 amino acids. V trimming: 2 bases; J trimming: 8 bases; junction bases outside the gene matches: 8. Looked up from germline, CDR1 is MNHNS and CDR2 is SASEGT.

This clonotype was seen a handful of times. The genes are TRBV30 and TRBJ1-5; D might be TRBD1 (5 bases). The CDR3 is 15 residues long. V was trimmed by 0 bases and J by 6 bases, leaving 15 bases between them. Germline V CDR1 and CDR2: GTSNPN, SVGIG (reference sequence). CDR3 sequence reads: CAWSVWGKGGQPQHF. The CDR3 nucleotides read TGTGCCTGGAGTGTATGGGGGAAAGGAGGTCAGCCCCAGCATTTT. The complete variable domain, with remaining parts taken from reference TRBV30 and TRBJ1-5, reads SQTIHQWPATLVQPVGSPLSLECTVEGTSNPNLYWYRQAAGRGLQLLFYSVGIGQISSEVPQNLSASRPQDRQFILSSKKLLLSDSGFYLCAWSVWGKGGQPQHFGDGTRLSIL.

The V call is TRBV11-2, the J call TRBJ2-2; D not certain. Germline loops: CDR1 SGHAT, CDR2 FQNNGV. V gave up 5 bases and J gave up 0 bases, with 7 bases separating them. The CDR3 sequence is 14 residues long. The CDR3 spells CASSRISNTGELFF. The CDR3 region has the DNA TGTGCCAGCAGCCGTATATCGAACACCGGGGAGCTGTTTTTT.